The rows below give T cell receptor beta chains drawn from one sample of a study of CD8 T cells in ankylosing spondylitis. TCRdb analysed the 5' RACE reads with MiXCR anew, one entry per CDR3 protein. The sample lists approximately 250,000 distinct CDR3 sequences; roughly a quarter were seen once. Sample: blood, either unsorted or a sorted T cell fraction (not recorded which). The receptors come from a male donor with ankylosing spondylitis or in good health (not recorded which). The CDR3 runs from the conserved cysteine through the conserved F or W. The order of the fields is V gene, D gene, J gene, clone size, CDR3 protein, CDR3 DNA. The D gene is left open where the match is weak. Clone size is given for some rows only: seen once, a few or many times, or a class if the clone is expanded.

TRBV20-1	TRBD1	TRBJ1-2	many	CSARLDRGYGYTF	TGCAGTGCTAGATTGGACAGGGGGTATGGCTACACCTTC
TRBV5-1	-	TRBJ2-3	-	CASSLFAEASTDTQYF	TGCGCCAGCAGCTTGTTCGCAGAAGCTAGCACAGATACGCAGTATTTT
TRBV12-3/TRBV12-4	-	TRBJ2-2	-	CASSPGPRGTGELFF	TGTGCCAGCAGCCCGGGCCCTAGAGGCACCGGGGAGCTGTTTTTT
TRBV3-1	TRBD2	TRBJ2-7	many	CASSQGTSGGLEQYF	TGTGCCAGCAGCCAGGGGACTAGCGGGGGTCTCGAGCAGTACTTC
TRBV4-2	TRBD2	TRBJ2-7	many	CASSQDRGGWYEQYF	TGTGCCAGCAGCCAAGATAGGGGAGGGTGGTACGAGCAGTACTTC
TRBV5-6	-	TRBJ2-2	-	CASSLAGYFTGELFF	TGTGCCAGCAGCTTGGCGGGCTATTTCACCGGGGAGCTGTTTTTT
TRBV5-1	-	TRBJ1-4	few	CASSLREGQLNEKLFF	TGCGCCAGCAGCCTCCGTGAAGGACAGTTGAATGAAAAACTGTTTTTT
TRBV10-1	TRBD2	TRBJ2-5	many	CASSDGGTQETQYF	TGCGCCAGCAGTGACGGGGGGACCCAAGAGACCCAGTACTTC
TRBV12-3/TRBV12-4	TRBD1	TRBJ2-2	few	CASSRGTGGTGELFF	TGTGCCAGCAGTCGGGGGACAGGGGGAACCGGGGAGCTGTTTTTT
TRBV12-3/TRBV12-4	-	TRBJ1-2	few	CASSPRYYGYTF	TGTGCCAGCAGCCCTCGATACTATGGCTACACCTTC
TRBV5-5	-	TRBJ2-5	-	CASSGHGLGSLETQYF	TGTGCCAGCTCGGGACACGGGTTAGGCAGTCTAGAGACCCAGTACTTC
TRBV30	-	TRBJ1-4	few	CAWGPTRELFF	TGTGCCTGGGGGCCCACACGCGAACTGTTTTTT
TRBV20-1	-	TRBJ1-2	many	CSASNGLVDGYTF	TGCAGTGCTTCCAACGGTCTCGTTGATGGCTACACCTTC
TRBV18	TRBD1	TRBJ2-7	few	CASSPGTGGALEQYF	TGTGCCAGCTCACCAGGGACAGGGGGGGCCCTCGAGCAGTACTTC
TRBV20-1	-	TRBJ2-7	many	CSARDGMGAYEQYF	TGCAGTGCTAGAGACGGAATGGGAGCCTACGAGCAGTACTTC
TRBV28	-	TRBJ1-1	many	CASSLDRNTEAFF	TGTGCCAGCAGCTTAGACAGGAACACTGAAGCTTTCTTT
TRBV29-1	-	TRBJ2-7	-	CSVKTDGTREEQYF	TGCAGCGTCAAGACGGACGGAACTAGAGAGGAGCAGTACTTC
TRBV3-1	-	TRBJ2-2	few	CASSQVAWGDTGELFF	TGTGCCAGCAGCCAAGTCGCCTGGGGGGACACCGGGGAGCTGTTTTTT
TRBV28	-	TRBJ2-2	-	CASSLSSGELFF	TGTGCCAGCAGTTTATCATCCGGGGAGCTGTTTTTT
TRBV20-1	TRBD2	TRBJ2-2	-	CSATRGGATGELFF	TGCAGTGCTACCCGGGGGGGCGCGACCGGGGAGCTGTTTTTT
TRBV6-1	-	TRBJ1-1	few	CASSPGGIGDTEAFF	TGTGCCAGCAGCCCTGGGGGGATCGGGGACACTGAAGCTTTCTTT
TRBV5-1	-	TRBJ2-7	many	CASSLSGDYEQYF	TGCGCCAGCAGCTTATCGGGAGACTACGAGCAGTACTTC
TRBV9	TRBD1	TRBJ2-5	many	CASSATGLGGETQYF	TGTGCCAGCAGCGCGACAGGGCTAGGTGGGGAGACCCAGTACTTC
TRBV28	-	TRBJ1-3	-	CASRKQGLNTIYF	TGTGCCAGCAGGAAACAGGGTCTGAACACCATATATTTT
TRBV11-2	-	TRBJ2-5	many	CASSLHPLGETQYF	TGTGCCAGCAGCTTACACCCCCTCGGGGAGACCCAGTACTTC
TRBV5-1	-	TRBJ2-7	few	CASSLDAAYEQYF	TGCGCCAGCAGCTTGGACGCCGCCTACGAGCAGTACTTC
TRBV29-1	-	TRBJ2-3	many	CSVESQRVDTQYF	TGCAGCGTTGAATCCCAAAGGGTAGATACGCAGTATTTT
TRBV7-9	TRBD1	TRBJ2-5	many	CASSFITGQGKEETQYF	TGTGCCAGCAGCTTTATTACGGGACAGGGGAAGGAAGAGACCCAGTACTTC
TRBV20-1	-	TRBJ2-2	many	CSAQRVRRTGELFF	TGCAGTGCTCAAAGGGTTCGGCGCACCGGGGAGCTGTTTTTT
TRBV24-1	TRBD2	TRBJ2-1	many	CATSDEGLAAYNEQFF	TGTGCCACCAGTGATGAAGGACTAGCGGCTTACAATGAGCAGTTCTTC
TRBV20-1	TRBD2	TRBJ2-3	few	CSAAGGDTQYF	TGCAGTGCTGCCGGGGGGGATACGCAGTATTTT
TRBV20-1	TRBD2	TRBJ2-7	few	CSARKAGALTGEQYF	TGCAGTGCTAGGAAAGCGGGGGCCCTTACTGGCGAGCAGTACTTC
TRBV15	-	TRBJ2-3	few	CATSIERTDTQYF	TGTGCCACCAGTATCGAGCGTACAGATACGCAGTATTTT
TRBV20-1	TRBD2	TRBJ2-3	few	CSARDASGGYDTQYF	TGCAGTGCTAGAGATGCTAGCGGGGGGTACGATACGCAGTATTTT
TRBV20-1	TRBD1	TRBJ1-4	-	CSARDPGGLNEKLFF	TGCAGTGCTAGAGACCCAGGGGGGCTGAATGAAAAACTGTTTTTT
TRBV2	-	TRBJ2-5	many	CASSEVPGQETQYF	TGTGCCAGCAGTGAAGTGCCAGGGCAAGAGACCCAGTACTTC
TRBV18	-	TRBJ2-3	-	CASSPNYSTDTQYF	TGTGCCAGCTCACCAAATTATAGCACAGATACGCAGTATTTT
TRBV20-1	TRBD2	TRBJ2-7	-	CSASRTKRGGHIYEQYF	TGCAGTGCTTCCCGGACTAAGCGGGGGGGCCATATCTACGAGCAGTACTTC
TRBV19	-	TRBJ2-7	-	CASSKAGSYEQYF	TGTGCCAGTAGTAAGGCAGGCTCCTACGAGCAGTACTTC
TRBV20-1	-	TRBJ2-5	few	CSAGSRGLETQYF	TGCAGTGCTGGGAGCAGGGGATTGGAGACCCAGTACTTC
TRBV7-2	-	TRBJ2-5	many	CASSLGGGKETQYF	TGTGCCAGCAGCTTAGGGGGCGGGAAGGAGACCCAGTACTTC